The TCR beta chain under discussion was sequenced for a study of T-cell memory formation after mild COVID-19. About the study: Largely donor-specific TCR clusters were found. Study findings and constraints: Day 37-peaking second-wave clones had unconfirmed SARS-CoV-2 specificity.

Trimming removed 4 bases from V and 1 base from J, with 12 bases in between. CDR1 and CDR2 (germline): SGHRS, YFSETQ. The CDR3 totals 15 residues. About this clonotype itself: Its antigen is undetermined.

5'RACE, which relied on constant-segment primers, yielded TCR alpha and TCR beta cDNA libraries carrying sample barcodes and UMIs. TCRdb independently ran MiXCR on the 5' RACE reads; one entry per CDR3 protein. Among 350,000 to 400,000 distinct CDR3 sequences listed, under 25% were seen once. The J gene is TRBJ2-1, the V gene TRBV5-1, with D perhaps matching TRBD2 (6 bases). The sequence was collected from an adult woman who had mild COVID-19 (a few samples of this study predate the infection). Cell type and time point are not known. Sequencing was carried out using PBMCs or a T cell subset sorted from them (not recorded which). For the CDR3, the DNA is TGCGCCAGCAGCAATTCCGGGACTTCCTACAATGAGCAGTTCTTC. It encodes CASSNSGTSYNEQFF.